This T cell receptor beta chain was sequenced during a study of blood T cell repertoires in COVID-19. The V segment lost 10 bases and the J segment 8 bases; nucleotides outside the gene matches: 10. The CDR3 extends over 14 amino acids. Germline-derived CDR1 and CDR2 are LNHDA and SQIVND (reference sequence). Data came from immunoSEQ multiplex PCR; TCRdb stores just in-frame clones and leaves some out. Altogether 150,000 to 200,000 clones are present, over 80% being singletons, with the ten largest covering around 5.1%. This chain links TRBV19 with TRBJ1-4; TRBD1 matches 10 bases. The sequence was collected from a man aged 65-85 years who had been exposed to COVID-19. The sequenced sample consisted of PBMCs or T cells enriched from blood (not recorded which). The CDR3: CATQGTGALEKLFF. Here the CDR3 DNA reads TGTGCCACTCAAGGGACAGGGGCATTAGAAAAACTGTTTTTT.